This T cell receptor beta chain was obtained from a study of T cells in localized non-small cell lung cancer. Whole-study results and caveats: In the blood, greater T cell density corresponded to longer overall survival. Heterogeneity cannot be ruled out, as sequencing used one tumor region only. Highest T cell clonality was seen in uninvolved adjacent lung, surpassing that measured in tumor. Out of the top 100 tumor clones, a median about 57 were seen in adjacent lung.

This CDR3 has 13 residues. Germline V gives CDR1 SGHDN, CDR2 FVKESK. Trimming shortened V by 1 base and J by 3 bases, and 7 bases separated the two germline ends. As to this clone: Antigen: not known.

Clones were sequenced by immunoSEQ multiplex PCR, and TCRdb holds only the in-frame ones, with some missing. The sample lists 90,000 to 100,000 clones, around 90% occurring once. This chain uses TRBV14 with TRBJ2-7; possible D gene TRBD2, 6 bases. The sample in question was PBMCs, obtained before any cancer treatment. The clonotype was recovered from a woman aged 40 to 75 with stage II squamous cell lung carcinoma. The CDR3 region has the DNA TGTGCCAGCAGCCAAGGACTAGTCTACGAGCAGTACTTC. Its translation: CASSQGLVYEQYF.